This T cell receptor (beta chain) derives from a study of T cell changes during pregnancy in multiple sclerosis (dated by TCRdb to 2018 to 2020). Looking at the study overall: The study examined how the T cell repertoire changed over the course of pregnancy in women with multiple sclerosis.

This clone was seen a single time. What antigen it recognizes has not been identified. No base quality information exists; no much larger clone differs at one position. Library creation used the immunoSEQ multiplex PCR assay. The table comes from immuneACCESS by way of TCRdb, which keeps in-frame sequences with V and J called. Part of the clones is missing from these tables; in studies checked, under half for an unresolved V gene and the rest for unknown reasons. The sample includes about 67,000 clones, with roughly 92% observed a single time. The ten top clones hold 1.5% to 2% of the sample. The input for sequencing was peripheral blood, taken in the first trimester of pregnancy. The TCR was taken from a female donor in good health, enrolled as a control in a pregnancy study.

The CDR3 in this case is CASSLPGDPYEQYF. The DNA is as follows: TGCGCCAGCAGCTTGCCAGGGGACCCCTACGAGCAGTACTTC. The rearrangement combines TRBV5-1 with TRBJ2-7; TRBD1 is possibly the D segment (6 matching bases). From the cysteine through the phenylalanine, the CDR3 covers 14 amino acids. Only the CDR3 portion is preserved as DNA: 42 bases, with reading frame beginning at the first base. V is clipped by 1 base and J by 2 bases, and the sequence between their germline boundaries is 10 bases long. As encoded in the germline V gene, CDR1 is SGHRS while CDR2 is YFSETQ.